Included here is one TCR beta chain sequence, with context. Cohorts were based on clinical histories the participants reported. Germline CDR1 is MDHEN and CDR2 is SYDVKM. The CDR3 is 14 residues long. V lost 5 bases and J lost 0, with 10 bases in between. Repertoires were generated with immunoSEQ multiplex PCR, while TCRdb's copy carries only in-frame clones and drops some. The data contain around 140,000 clones, approximately 84% of them singletons. This record belongs to a study of blood T cell repertoires in COVID-19. In the study overall: Specimens from acute and convalescent COVID-19 originated in the United States, Italy and Spain.

This clonotype was obtained from a woman between 50 and 59 years old with acute COVID-19. The rearrangement joins TRBV28 to TRBJ2-5; D is unresolved. The specimen sequenced was PBMCs or T cells enriched from blood (not recorded which). The CDR3 DNA reads TGTGCCAGCAGTCTGAGCACGTACCAAGAGACCCAGTACTTC. Translated, it gives CASSLSTYQETQYF. Variable domain in full (rest from reference TRBV28 and TRBJ2-5): DVKVTQSSRYLVKRTGEKVFLECVQDMDHENMFWYRQDPGLGLRLIYFSYDVKMKEKGDIPEGYSVSREKKERFSLILESASTNQTSMYLCASSLSTYQETQYFGPGTRLLVL.